The present entry profiles one T cell receptor (beta chain) with its context. Its antigen is unknown. One entry per CDR3 protein results from TCRdb running MiXCR on the RACE reads. Counted here are about 68,000 distinct CDR3 sequences, about 10% occurring once; the ten biggest clones make up 4.5% to 5.5%. Time point in this sample: pre-sensitization, week 0. Treatment described: therapeutic diphenylcyclopropenone sensitization with weekly scalp DPC. This sample was taken from a study of human T cells and chemical hapten exposure. Whole-study context: Variation in per-sample TCR yields came mainly from small pooled library volume differences.

Study-wide results and limits: The number of TCRs above 1 in 1000 frequency did not change after DPC sensitization.

Material: whole blood, obtained in connection with sensitization to the hapten diphenylcyclopropenone (DPC). The TCR sequence derives from a woman aged 50 to 60 with alopecia areata. Some clones in this sample may be carry-over from other donors' samples.

The CDR3, as DNA: TGTGCCAGCACGACTAGCGGGAGGGCCGGCACAGATACGCAGTATTTT. Amino acid sequence: CASTTSGRAGTDTQYF. The genes are TRBV28 and TRBJ2-3; 14 bases agree with TRBD2. Unmatched junction bases numbered 4, after V lost 7 bases and J lost 1 base. Looked up from germline, CDR1 is MDHEN and CDR2 is SYDVKM. The CDR3 covers 16 residues. Drawing the rest from reference TRBV28 and TRBJ2-3, the complete variable domain is DVKVTQSSRYLVKRTGEKVFLECVQDMDHENMFWYRQDPGLGLRLIYFSYDVKMKEKGDIPEGYSVSREKKERFSLILESASTNQTSMYLCASTTSGRAGTDTQYFGPGTRLTVL.